Shown below are 27 T cell receptor beta chains from a single sample sequenced in a study of breast tumors, draining lymph nodes, adjacent tissues. TCRdb independently ran MiXCR on the multiplex PCR reads; one entry per CDR3 protein. Of tens of thousands of distinct CDR3 sequences in the sample, roughly 41% were seen once. Input material: breast tumor tissue. Receptors were obtained from a female donor with breast cancer. Some clones in this sample may be carry-over from other donors' samples.

The chain employs TRBV2 and TRBJ1-3; TRBD1 matches 9 bases. Trimming cost V 6 bases and J 2 bases; bases outside gene matches: 5. CDR1 and CDR2 (germline): SNHLY, FYNNEI. The CDR3 is 15 amino acids. The CDR3 here is CASRGTGWTGNTIYF. The CDR3 DNA reads as TGTGCCAGCAGGGGGACAGGGTGGACTGGAAACACCATATATTTT.

The chain recombines TRBV7-8 with TRBJ1-1, with D perhaps TRBD1 (6 bases). This CDR3 spans 17 amino acids. Trimming pared 1 base from V and 1 base from J, leaving 16 bases between. The germline V gene encodes CDR1 SGHVS and CDR2 FQNEAQ. DNA for the CDR3: TGTGCCAGCAGCTTAGTGCCCCTAGGACAGAAGAACACTGAAGCTTTCTTT. Encoded protein: CASSLVPLGQKNTEAFF.

In this sample, this clonotype turned up many times. The chain recombines TRBV5-1 with TRBJ2-2; tentative D call: TRBD1 (5 bases). The V end lost 6 bases, the J end lost 2 bases, and 11 bases lay between the germline ends. CDR1 and CDR2 from the germline V gene are SGHRS and YFSETQ. CDR3 size: 14 residues. The chain's CDR3 is CASNQQGNTGELFF. The CDR3 DNA reads as TGCGCCAGCAACCAGCAGGGCAACACCGGGGAGCTGTTTTTT.

The V and J genes are TRBV4-3 and TRBJ2-2; D remains ambiguous. This CDR3 has 14 amino acids. Germline lookup yields CDR1 LGHNA and CDR2 YSLEER. Trimming took off 3 bases at V and 0 bases at J, with 5 bases between the two ends. The CDR3 DNA reads TGCGCCAGCAGCCACTTCTCGAACACCGGGGAGCTGTTTTTT. Protein: CASSHFSNTGELFF.

The chain has TRBV28 and TRBJ2-7; D gene ambiguous. Trimming removed 8 bases from V and 6 bases from J, with 14 bases in between. This CDR3 has 12 residues. In germline, CDR1 is MDHEN, CDR2 SYDVKM. The CDR3 DNA sequence: TGTGCCAGCTCATTATCTCCTATCGAGCAGTACTTC. It is translated as CASSLSPIEQYF.

The rearrangement joins TRBV9 to TRBJ1-4, with TRBD1 matching 7 bases. V was clipped by 0 bases and J by 4 bases; unmatched bases: 3. CDR3 length: 15 residues. CDR1 is SGDLS and CDR2 is YYNGEE in the germline V gene. The CDR3 protein is CASSVGQGFNEKLFF. CDR3 nucleotide sequence: TGTGCCAGCAGCGTAGGACAGGGCTTTAATGAAAAACTGTTTTTT.

Only one count was recorded for this clonotype. The CDR3 coding sequence is TGTGCTAGTGGTCATAATGCAGGGGACACTGAAGCTTTCTTT. It translates to CASGHNAGDTEAFF. This chain uses TRBV12-5 with TRBJ1-1; tentatively, D is TRBD1 (6 bases). This CDR3 spans 14 amino acids. Per the germline V gene, CDR1 is LGHNT and CDR2 is FRNRAP. V lost 5 bases, J lost 3 bases, and 13 bases lay in between.

In this sample, this clonotype turned up many times. This chain connects TRBV7-2 to TRBJ2-7; the D gene could be TRBD1 or TRBD2 (7 bases each). This CDR3 is built from 13 residues. Germline lookup yields CDR1 SGHTA and CDR2 FQGNSA. The V end lost 5 bases, the J end lost 6 bases, and 14 bases lay between the germline ends. CDR3 amino acids: CASSGIRGGEQYF. The CDR3 DNA reads as TGTGCCAGCAGCGGGATCAGGGGGGGCGAGCAGTACTTC.

This clonotype was observed many times. The chain carries TRBV6-1 and TRBJ1-3, with 8 bases that match TRBD1. This CDR3 spans 11 amino acids. The germline gives CDR1 MNHNS, CDR2 SASEGT. V was clipped by 11 bases and J by 3 bases; unmatched bases: 0. The CDR3 DNA reads as TGTGCCGGACAGGGTGGAAACACCATATATTTT. Translation gives CAGQGGNTIYF.

The chain joins TRBV10-3 to TRBJ2-6; D may be TRBD2 (6 bases). Trimming removed 8 bases at V and 4 bases at J, with 9 bases between. The germline gives CDR1 ENHRY, CDR2 SYGVKD. This CDR3 has 13 residues. Here the CDR3 reads CAIGGVGANVLTF. The CDR3, as DNA: TGTGCCATCGGCGGGGTCGGGGCCAACGTCCTGACTTTC.

The rearrangement links TRBV7-2 to TRBJ2-5; 8 bases are shared with TRBD2. This CDR3 spans 15 amino acids. Germline V CDR1 and CDR2: SGHTA, FQGNSA. The junction had 11 bases not matched to a gene; V was cut back by 6 bases and J by 5 bases. CDR3 sequence: CASSSRGLGVETQYF. CDR3 nucleotide sequence: TGTGCCAGCAGTTCCAGGGGACTAGGGGTCGAGACCCAGTACTTC.

The sample holds many counts of this clonotype. The chain carries TRBV24-1 and TRBJ2-3; perhaps TRBD2 as D (5 bases). Germline CDR1 KGHDR, CDR2 SFDVKD. The CDR3 has 15 amino acids. Trimming took 8 bases from V and 2 from J, leaving 16 bases between them. In DNA, the CDR3 is TGTGCCACCATCGGCGAGCGGATTTCCACAGATACGCAGTATTTT. Translation: CATIGERISTDTQYF.

This clonotype was seen repeatedly, ten times or more. The chain combines TRBV19 with TRBJ2-1; TRBD2 agrees at 11 bases. The V gene's germline CDR1 is LNHDA and CDR2 SQIVND (reference sequence). The CDR3 runs to 14 residues. The J segment lost 8 bases and the V segment lost 10 bases, leaving 10 bases of the junction unmatched. The CDR3 here is CATVTSGSVDEQFF. As DNA, the CDR3 is TGTGCCACCGTAACTAGCGGGAGTGTAGATGAGCAGTTCTTC. Variable domain in full (rest from reference TRBV19 and TRBJ2-1): DGGITQSPKYLFRKEGQNVTLSCEQNLNHDAMYWYRQDPGQGLRLIYYSQIVNDFQKGDIAEGYSVSREKKESFPLTVTSAQKNPTAFYLCATVTSGSVDEQFFGPGTRLTVL.

The chain employs TRBV20-1 and TRBJ2-3; 11 positions agree with TRBD2. CDR3 size: 15 residues. Trimming took 6 bases from V and 2 from J; bases not matched to a gene: 7. Germline assignment: CDR1 DFQATT and CDR2 SNEGSKA (reference sequence). The CDR3 coding sequence is TGCAGTGCAGGACCGGGACTAGCGGTCACAGATACGCAGTATTTT. This translates into CSAGPGLAVTDTQYF.

This clonotype came up a few times. This may be a read error: a much more frequent sequence differs by one nucleotide. The chain carries TRBV6-1 and TRBJ1-2; TRBD1 might be the D (5 bases). The germline V gene has CDR1 MNHNS and CDR2 SASEGT. The germline V and J ends were trimmed by 5 bases and 8 bases, with 18 bases remaining between them. The CDR3 contains 14 residues. The chain's CDR3 is CASSRVRGSGGYTF. The CDR3, as DNA: TGTGCCAGCAGTCGGGTTCGGGGGTCGGGGGGCTACACCTTC.

This clonotype appeared many times. This rearrangement joins TRBV9 to TRBJ2-3; TRBD1 aligns across 8 bases. Trimming took 0 bases from V and 4 from J; bases not matched to a gene: 10. Germline-derived CDR1 and CDR2 are SGDLS and YYNGEE. CDR3 length equals 17 residues. The CDR3 DNA follows: TGTGCCAGCAGCGTAGCCCCGACAGGGGAAGGTGCAGATACGCAGTATTTT. Amino acids: CASSVAPTGEGADTQYF.

Details on this clonotype: One base away lies a much larger clone, so this may be a sequencing read error. The conserved final phenylalanine or tryptophan is absent from the CDR3, which likely points to a read error. V and J are TRBV12-3 or TRBV12-4 and TRBJ2-2; 16 bases are shared with TRBD2. The CDR3 consists of 18 residues. Trimming took 6 bases from V and 6 from J; bases not matched to a gene: 10. CDR3 nucleotide sequence: TGTGCCAGCAGGGGGGGACTAGCGGGAGGGCCGGTGGCCGGGGAGCTGTTTTCT. Translating gives CASRGGLAGGPVAGELFS.

This clonotype has ten or more counts. This chain connects TRBV20-1 to TRBJ2-3, with D possibly called TRBD1 or TRBD2 (5 bases each). Trimming removed 4 bases at V and 7 bases at J, with 15 bases between. Germline CDR1 is DFQATT and CDR2 is SNEGSKA (reference sequence). This CDR3 comprises 13 residues. This CDR3 is CSATGRVANTQYF. The CDR3 DNA is TGCAGTGCTACCGGCAGGGTAGCGAATACGCAGTATTTT.

On this clonotype: This may come from a read error, since a much larger clone is one base off. The J gene is TRBJ2-2, the V gene TRBV6-6, with D possibly TRBD2 on 5 matching bases. The CDR3 loop spans 16 amino acids. The V end was cut by 5 bases, the J end by 3 bases, with 16 bases between. Germline CDR1 is MNHNY and CDR2 is SVGAGI (reference sequence). CDR3 region: CASSRLGKRDTGELFF. The CDR3 DNA sequence: TGTGCCAGCAGTCGATTAGGGAAGAGGGACACCGGGGAGCTGTTTTTT.

Ten or more counts support this clonotype. The CDR3 sequence is CASSVDAGPPYEQYF. The CDR3 nucleotides are TGTGCCAGCAGCGTAGATGCGGGACCCCCCTACGAGCAGTACTTC. V and J are TRBV9 and TRBJ2-7; D possibly corresponds to TRBD2 (6 bases). Germline V CDR1 and CDR2: SGDLS, YYNGEE. The V end lost 0 bases, the J end lost 2 bases, and 12 bases lay between the germline ends. CDR3 size: 15 residues.

With regard to this clonotype: One base away lies a much larger clone, so this may be a sequencing read error. The chain carries TRBV5-4 and TRBJ2-5; a weak D match, TRBD1 (5 bases). Looked up from germline, CDR1 is SGHNT and CDR2 is YYREEE (reference sequence). This CDR3 spans 16 amino acids. CDR3 amino acids: CASSLGVAPTQETRYF. CDR3 in DNA: TGTGCCAGCAGCCTAGGGGTAGCCCCGACTCAAGAGACCCGGTACTTC.

V is TRBV6-2 or TRBV6-3 and J is TRBJ1-1; D remains ambiguous. The ends were cut back, 2 bases at V and 4 bases at J, with 5 bases in the middle. This CDR3 is 12 amino acids long. Germline V gene lookup returns CDR1 MNHEY and CDR2 SVGEGT. The chain's CDR3 is CASSYGGTEAFF. The CDR3 region has the DNA TGTGCCAGCAGTTACGGTGGCACTGAAGCTTTCTTT.

This clonotype was counted at least ten times. The chain couples TRBV24-1 to TRBJ2-2; TRBD1 might be the D (5 bases). The CDR3 has 16 residues. V was cut by 4 bases and J by 5 bases, with 16 bases left in between. In germline, CDR1 is KGHDR, CDR2 SFDVKD. The CDR3 sequence is CATSESDSFRTGELFF. DNA for the CDR3: TGTGCCACCAGTGAATCTGACAGTTTTCGGACCGGGGAGCTGTTTTTT.

The chain carries TRBV6-1 and TRBJ2-2; D call uncertain. CDR1 and CDR2 (germline): MNHNS, SASEGT. This CDR3 is built from 8 residues. CDR3 nucleotides: TGTACCACAGGGGAGCTGTTTTTT. It encodes CTTGELFF.

Ten or more counts support this clonotype. The chain uses TRBV7-2 and TRBJ1-1, with 8 bases fitting TRBD1. With V trimmed by 3 bases and J by 4 bases, 1 base remained unmatched. This CDR3 region has 13 residues. CDR1 and CDR2 (germline): SGHTA, FQGNSA. The CDR3 is CASSFGQGTEAFF. CDR3 bases: TGTGCCAGCAGCTTTGGACAGGGCACTGAAGCTTTCTTT.

The J gene is TRBJ2-1, the V gene TRBV6-4, with 8 bases fitting TRBD2. The CDR3 spans 15 residues. The germline V gene has CDR1 MRHNA and CDR2 SNTAGT. J was trimmed by 6 bases and V by 6 bases; bases with no gene match: 10. In DNA form, the CDR3 reads TGTGCCAGCAGGATAGCGGGGAAGCCGGGCAATGAGCAGTTCTTC. This translates into CASRIAGKPGNEQFF.

This clonotype was recorded many times. V usage is TRBV19 and J usage is TRBJ2-3; D gene ambiguous. CDR1 LNHDA and CDR2 SQIVND come from the germline V gene (reference sequence). V was cut by 4 bases and J by 4 bases, with 12 bases left in between. The CDR3 has 14 amino acids. Here the CDR3 reads CASSKGFGPDTQYF. The CDR3 nucleotides read TGTGCCAGTAGTAAGGGTTTCGGCCCAGATACGCAGTATTTT. Combining the CDR3 with reference TRBV19 and TRBJ2-3 gives the whole variable domain DGGITQSPKYLFRKEGQNVTLSCEQNLNHDAMYWYRQDPGQGLRLIYYSQIVNDFQKGDIAEGYSVSREKKESFPLTVTSAQKNPTAFYLCASSKGFGPDTQYFGPGTRLTVL.